This T cell receptor beta chain emerged from a study of T cells after yellow fever vaccination. Study outcomes and limitations: Abundant bulk-population clonotypes could contaminate the FACS-sorted repertoires. Most primary-vaccination clones reappeared after the booster (about 95% CD4, approximately 88% CD8).

TCRdb independently ran MiXCR on the 5' RACE reads; one entry per CDR3 protein. Altogether around 600,000 distinct CDR3 sequences are present, roughly an eighth being singletons, with the ten largest covering around 14%. This CDR3 spans 14 amino acids. CDR1 and CDR2 (germline): SGHRS, YFSETQ. Losses at the gene ends were 2 bases for V and 5 bases for J; bases not matched to a gene: 2. With respect to this clonotype: Its antigen is unknown.

The sequence derives from a man aged 30 to 45 who received the YFV17D yellow fever vaccine. V gene TRBV5-1 combines with J gene TRBJ2-3; 10 bases align to TRBD1. Specimen: PBMCs, collected on the day of the yellow fever booster vaccination. The CDR3 reads CASSFGTGEDTQYF. DNA of the CDR3: TGCGCCAGCAGCTTCGGGACAGGGGAAGATACGCAGTATTTT.